The TCR beta chain described here comes from a study of regulatory T cells in long-lasting Graves disease. Overall study findings and caveats: The study found TRBV28, TRBJ1-2 and TRBJ2-5 favored in persistent disease.

V lost 1 base to trimming and J lost 0 bases, with 11 bases between them. Per the germline V gene, CDR1 is SGHKS and CDR2 is YYEKEE (reference sequence). CDR3 length: 15 residues. This clonotype has just a few counts. The antigen is unknown. To make TCR beta libraries, researchers used iRepertoire HTBI primers and Arm-PCR of CDR3 regions. TCRdb independently ran MiXCR on the multiplex PCR reads; one entry per CDR3 protein. The table has some 470,000 distinct CDR3 sequences, around a fifth seen once. Noted time point: persistent/refractory GD, antithyroid drugs over 5 years with positive TRAb. Preparation of the TCR library used RNA extracted from PBMCs.

This sample comprised peripheral blood mononuclear cells (PBMCs), obtained when the disease was refractory, from a patient treated with antithyroid drugs. The clonotype originates from a female donor with Graves disease. The J gene is TRBJ2-7, the V gene TRBV5-5; D unclear. The CDR3 region is CASSLTGGSSYEQYF. CDR3 in DNA: TGTGCCAGCAGCTTGACGGGCGGAAGCTCCTACGAGCAGTACTTC.